This TCR beta chain was recorded in a study of regulatory T cells in long-lasting Graves disease. Study findings and constraints: Because few samples were included, accuracy may have been lower.

Germline V lookup: CDR1 MNHEY, CDR2 SVGAGI. There are 13 residues in the CDR3. With 4 bases removed from V and 6 bases from J, the gap between germline ends came to 10 bases. There are many counts of this clonotype. Its matching antigen is unknown. Arm-PCR with iRepertoire HTBI primers amplified the CDR3 regions for these TCR beta libraries. TCRdb itself ran the multiplex PCR reads through MiXCR, one entry per CDR3 protein. Of some 340,000 distinct CDR3 sequences in the sample, approximately 12% are singletons; the top ten hold approximately 20%. Time point denoted: newly diagnosed GD, antithyroid drugs for less than 3 months. The TCR library was made from RNA that had been extracted from PBMCs in TRIzol. Patients all came to the study from an endocrinology department in Xi'an, China. This sample was shared with a second study, whose subject was T cells in Graves' hyperthyroidism and ophthalmopathy. That source reports: When the TCR CDR3 underwent first-round RT-PCR, the HTBI primer set was used.

This clonotype originated in a woman between 18 and 29 years old with Graves disease. The sample consisted of peripheral blood mononuclear cells (PBMCs), taken at new diagnosis, from a patient treated with antithyroid drugs. The chain carries TRBV6-5 and TRBJ1-5; TRBD1 is a possible D gene (5 bases). The CDR3 region is CASSSGRFQPQHF. The CDR3, as DNA: TGTGCCAGCAGTTCGGGACGATTTCAGCCCCAGCATTTT.